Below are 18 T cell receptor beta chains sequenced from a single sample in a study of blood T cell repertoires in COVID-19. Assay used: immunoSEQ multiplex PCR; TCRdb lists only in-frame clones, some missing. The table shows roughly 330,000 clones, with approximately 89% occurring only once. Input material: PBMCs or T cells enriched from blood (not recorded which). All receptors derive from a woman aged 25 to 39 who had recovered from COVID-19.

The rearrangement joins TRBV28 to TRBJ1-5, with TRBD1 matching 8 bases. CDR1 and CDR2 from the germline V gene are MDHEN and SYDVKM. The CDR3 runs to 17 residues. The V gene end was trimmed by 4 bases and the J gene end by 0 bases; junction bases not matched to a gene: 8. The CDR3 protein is CASSSDRGDYSNQPQHF. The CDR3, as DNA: TGTGCCAGCAGTTCCGACAGGGGTGACTATAGCAATCAGCCCCAGCATTTT.

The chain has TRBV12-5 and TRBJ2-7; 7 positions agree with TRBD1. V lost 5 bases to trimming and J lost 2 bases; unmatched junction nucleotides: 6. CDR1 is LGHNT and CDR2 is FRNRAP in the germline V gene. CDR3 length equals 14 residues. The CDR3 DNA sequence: TGTGCTAGTGGTATCGAGACAGGGCCCTACGAGCAGTACTTC. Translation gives CASGIETGPYEQYF.

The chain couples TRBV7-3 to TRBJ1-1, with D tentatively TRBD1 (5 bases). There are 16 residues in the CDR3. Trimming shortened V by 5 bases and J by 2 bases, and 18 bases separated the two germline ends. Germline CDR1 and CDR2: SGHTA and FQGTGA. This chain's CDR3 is CASSPRGPQGNTEAFF. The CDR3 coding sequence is TGTGCCAGCAGCCCTAGAGGTCCGCAGGGTAACACTGAAGCTTTCTTT.

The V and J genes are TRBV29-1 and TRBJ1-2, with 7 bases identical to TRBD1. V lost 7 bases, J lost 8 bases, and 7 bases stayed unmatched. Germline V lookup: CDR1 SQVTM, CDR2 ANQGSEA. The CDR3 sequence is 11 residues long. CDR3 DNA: TGCAGCGGCGGGACAGCCGGGGGCTACACCTTC. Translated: CSGGTAGGYTF.

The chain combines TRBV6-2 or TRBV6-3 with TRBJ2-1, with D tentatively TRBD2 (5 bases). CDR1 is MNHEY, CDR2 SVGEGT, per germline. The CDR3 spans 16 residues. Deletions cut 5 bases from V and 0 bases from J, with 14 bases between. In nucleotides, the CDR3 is TGTGCCAGCAGTGCCGTCGGGAAAAGCTCCTACAATGAGCAGTTCTTC. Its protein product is CASSAVGKSSYNEQFF.

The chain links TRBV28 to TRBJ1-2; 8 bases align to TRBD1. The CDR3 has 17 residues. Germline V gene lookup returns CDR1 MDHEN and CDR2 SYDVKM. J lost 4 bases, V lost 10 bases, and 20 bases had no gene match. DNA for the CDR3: TGTGCCACCCCCCTGGGGAGAGGACAGGGAGGAATCTATGGCTACACCTTC. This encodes CATPLGRGQGGIYGYTF.

The CDR3: CASSLDRVDNEQFF. The CDR3 DNA reads as TGTGCCAGCAGCTTAGATCGGGTCGACAATGAGCAGTTCTTC. The rearrangement uses TRBV11-2 and TRBJ2-1; no definite D call. The V gene's germline CDR1 is SGHAT and CDR2 FQNNGV. The CDR3 runs to 14 residues. The germline V and J ends were trimmed by 0 bases and 5 bases, with 8 bases remaining between them.

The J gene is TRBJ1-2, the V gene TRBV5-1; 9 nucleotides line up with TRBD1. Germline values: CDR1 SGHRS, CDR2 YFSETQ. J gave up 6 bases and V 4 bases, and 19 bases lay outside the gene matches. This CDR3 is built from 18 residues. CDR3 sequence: CASSLHTQNRGRLDGYTF. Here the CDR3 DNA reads TGCGCCAGCAGCCTCCACACCCAGAACAGGGGGCGCTTGGATGGCTACACCTTC.

The CDR3 loop is CASSPSGTGEETQYF. The CDR3 DNA is TGCGCCAGCAGCCCGTCCGGGACAGGGGAAGAGACCCAGTACTTC. The V and J genes are TRBV5-1 and TRBJ2-5; 10 bases agree with TRBD1. CDR1 and CDR2 (germline): SGHRS, YFSETQ. V lost 4 bases to trimming and J lost 3 bases; unmatched junction nucleotides: 6. CDR3 length equals 15 residues.

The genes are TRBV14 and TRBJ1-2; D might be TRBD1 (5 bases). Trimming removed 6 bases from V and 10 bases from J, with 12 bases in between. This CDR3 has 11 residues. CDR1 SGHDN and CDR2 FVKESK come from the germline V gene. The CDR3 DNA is TGTGCCAGCAGGTCAGGGCAGGACTACACCTTC. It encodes CASRSGQDYTF. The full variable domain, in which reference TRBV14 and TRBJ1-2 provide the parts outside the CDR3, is EAGVTQFPSHSVIEKGQTVTLRCDPISGHDNLYWYRRVMGKEIKFLLHFVKESKQDESGMPNNRFLAERTGGTYSTLKVQPAELEDSGVYFCASRSGQDYTFGSGTRLTVV.

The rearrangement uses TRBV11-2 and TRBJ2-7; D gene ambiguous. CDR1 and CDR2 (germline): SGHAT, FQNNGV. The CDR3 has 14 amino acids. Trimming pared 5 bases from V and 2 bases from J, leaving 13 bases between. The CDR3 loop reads CASSGRLDTYEQYF. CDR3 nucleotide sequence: TGTGCCAGCAGCGGTCGACTCGATACCTACGAGCAGTACTTC.

The DNA for the CDR3 is TGTGCCAGCTCACCGGGACAGAGGCATTCACCCCTCCACTTT. Translated: CASSPGQRHSPLHF. The chain couples TRBV18 to TRBJ1-6; 7 bases agree with TRBD1. The length of the CDR3 is 14 residues. Per the germline V gene, CDR1 is KGHSH and CDR2 is LQKENI. Unmatched junction bases numbered 4, after V lost 3 bases and J lost 8 bases. The complete variable domain, with remaining parts taken from reference TRBV18 and TRBJ1-6, reads NAGVMQNPRHLVRRRGQEARLRCSPMKGHSHVYWYRQLPEEGLKFMVYLQKENIIDESGMPKERFSAEFPKEGPSILRIQQVVRGDSAAYFCASSPGQRHSPLHFGNGTRLTVT.

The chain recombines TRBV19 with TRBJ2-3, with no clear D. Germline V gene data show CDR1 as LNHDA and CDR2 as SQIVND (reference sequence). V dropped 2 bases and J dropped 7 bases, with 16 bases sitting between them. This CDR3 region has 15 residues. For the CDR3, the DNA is TGTGCCAGTAGTATAACAGCCCGGTGGTCGTATACGCAGTATTTT. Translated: CASSITARWSYTQYF. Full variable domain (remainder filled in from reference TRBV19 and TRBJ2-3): DGGITQSPKYLFRKEGQNVTLSCEQNLNHDAMYWYRQDPGQGLRLIYYSQIVNDFQKGDIAEGYSVSREKKESFPLTVTSAQKNPTAFYLCASSITARWSYTQYFGPGTRLTVL.

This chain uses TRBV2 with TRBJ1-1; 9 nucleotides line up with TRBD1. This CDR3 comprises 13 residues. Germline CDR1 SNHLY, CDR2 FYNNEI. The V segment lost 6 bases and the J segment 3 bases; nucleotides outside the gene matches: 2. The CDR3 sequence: CASRGTGYTEAFF. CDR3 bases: TGTGCCAGCAGGGGGACAGGGTACACTGAAGCTTTCTTT.

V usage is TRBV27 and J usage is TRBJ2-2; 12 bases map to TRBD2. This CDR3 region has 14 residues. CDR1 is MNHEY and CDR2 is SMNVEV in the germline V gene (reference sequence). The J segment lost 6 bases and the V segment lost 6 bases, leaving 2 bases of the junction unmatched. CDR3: CASRRLAGAGELFF. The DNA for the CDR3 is TGTGCCAGCAGGCGACTAGCGGGGGCCGGGGAGCTGTTTTTT.

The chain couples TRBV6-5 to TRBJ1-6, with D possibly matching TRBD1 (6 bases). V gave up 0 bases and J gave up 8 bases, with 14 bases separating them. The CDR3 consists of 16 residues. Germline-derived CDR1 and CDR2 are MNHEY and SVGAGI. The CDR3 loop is CASSYSGLTGYSPLHF. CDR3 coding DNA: TGTGCCAGCAGTTACTCCGGCCTGACAGGTTATTCACCCCTCCACTTT.

CDR3 protein: CSASSPSSGNTIYF. The CDR3 nucleotides read TGCAGTGCTAGTTCCCCGAGCTCTGGAAACACCATATATTTT. The chain employs TRBV20-1 and TRBJ1-3; no reliable D call. The CDR3 covers 14 residues. The V gene's germline CDR1 is DFQATT and CDR2 SNEGSKA (reference sequence). V was pared by 3 bases and J by 0 bases, with 9 bases between.

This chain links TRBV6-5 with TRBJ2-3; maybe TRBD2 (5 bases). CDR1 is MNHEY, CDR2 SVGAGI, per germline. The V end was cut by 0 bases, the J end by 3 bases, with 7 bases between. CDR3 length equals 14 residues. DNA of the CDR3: TGTGCCAGCAGTTACTCAGGCGGGACAGATACGCAGTATTTT. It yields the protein CASSYSGGTDTQYF.